The present entry profiles one T cell receptor (beta chain) with its context. The sample comes from a study of blood T cells in healthy people across ages. Germline CDR1 and CDR2: MNHNS and SASEGT. The CDR3 sequence is 19 residues long. Trimming pared 4 bases from V and 0 bases from J, leaving 19 bases between. A second PCR, run for about 7 to 11 cycles, used a sample-barcoded 5' primer plus a J-beta primer mix. Via MiXCR, TCRdb re-called the 5' RACE reads, giving one row per CDR3 protein. Of 890,000 or so distinct CDR3 sequences listed, around 68% are singletons. The sequence derives from a man aged 30 to 45 in good health. Sequences were obtained from blood. The chain carries TRBV6-1 and TRBJ2-6, with TRBD1 as a possible D gene (6 bases). Written as DNA, the CDR3 is TGTGCCAGCAGTGGAACCACAGGGTCTCGGGGCTCTGGGGCCAACGTCCTGACTTTC. It yields the protein CASSGTTGSRGSGANVLTF.